Listed below are T cell receptor beta chains from one sample, sequenced in a study of PD-1 blockade in mismatch repair-deficient tumors. Their antigen targets remain unknown. Produced via immunoSEQ multiplex PCR; TCRdb's table is partial and in-frame only. The sample lists approximately 13,000 clones, about 85% occurring once. The sample in question was cells cultured in vitro, obtained from a patient treated with pembrolizumab. The receptors derive from an adult with mismatch repair-deficient cancer. The CDR3 runs from the conserved cysteine through the conserved F or W. Each record gives: J gene, V gene, D gene, clone size, CDR3 protein, CDR3 DNA. A D gene is named only where the DNA matches it firmly. Rows give clone size only sometimes, using once, few, many, or a class for an expanded clone.

j_gene: TRBJ2-7; v_gene: TRBV9; d_gene: NA; abundance: NA; CDR3aa: CASSVVPGALNEQYF; CDR3nt: TGTGCCAGCAGCGTAGTACCGGGGGCGTTGAACGAGCAGTACTTC
j_gene: TRBJ2-1; v_gene: TRBV5-1; d_gene: NA; abundance: NA; CDR3aa: CASSLEGDSPYNEQFF; CDR3nt: TGCGCCAGCAGCTTGGAGGGGGACTCCCCGTACAATGAGCAGTTCTTC
j_gene: TRBJ2-7; v_gene: TRBV5-1; d_gene: NA; abundance: few; CDR3aa: CASSQTGDHYEQYF; CDR3nt: TGCGCCAGCAGCCAGACAGGAGATCACTACGAGCAGTACTTC
j_gene: TRBJ2-7; v_gene: TRBV7-8; d_gene: TRBD2; abundance: few; CDR3aa: CASSNRGRGQYF; CDR3nt: TGTGCCAGCAGCAACCGCGGGAGAGGGCAGTACTTC
j_gene: TRBJ1-1; v_gene: TRBV5-5; d_gene: NA; abundance: few; CDR3aa: CASRLDSPEAFF; CDR3nt: TGTGCCAGCAGACTGGACAGCCCTGAAGCTTTCTTT
j_gene: TRBJ2-1; v_gene: TRBV7-3; d_gene: NA; abundance: NA; CDR3aa: CASSLIRSSYNEQFF; CDR3nt: TGTGCCAGCAGCTTAATCCGGAGCTCCTACAATGAGCAGTTCTTC
j_gene: TRBJ1-2; v_gene: TRBV30; d_gene: TRBD1; abundance: NA; CDR3aa: CAWSHRGFGYTF; CDR3nt: TGTGCCTGGAGTCACAGGGGGTTTGGCTACACCTTC
j_gene: TRBJ2-2; v_gene: TRBV9; d_gene: TRBD1; abundance: few; CDR3aa: CASSVETGGTGELFF; CDR3nt: TGTGCCAGCAGCGTAGAAACAGGGGGCACCGGGGAGCTGTTTTTT
j_gene: TRBJ1-5; v_gene: TRBV9; d_gene: NA; abundance: few; CDR3aa: CASSPTSNQPQHF; CDR3nt: TGTGCCAGCAGCCCTACTAGCAATCAGCCCCAGCATTTT
j_gene: TRBJ2-3; v_gene: TRBV30; d_gene: TRBD1; abundance: NA; CDR3aa: CAWSSGGYTDTQYF; CDR3nt: TGTGCCTGGAGTTCAGGGGGCTACACAGATACGCAGTATTTT
j_gene: TRBJ1-1; v_gene: TRBV9; d_gene: NA; abundance: NA; CDR3aa: CASSVGGDTEAFF; CDR3nt: TGTGCCAGCAGCGTAGGAGGGGACACTGAAGCTTTCTTT
j_gene: TRBJ1-2; v_gene: TRBV9; d_gene: NA; abundance: NA; CDR3aa: CASTPGNNYGYTF; CDR3nt: TGTGCCAGCACCCCCGGGAATAACTATGGCTACACCTTC
j_gene: TRBJ2-3; v_gene: TRBV7-3; d_gene: NA; abundance: NA; CDR3aa: CASSLTGLSTDTQYF; CDR3nt: TGTGCCAGCAGCTTAACGGGGTTGAGCACAGATACGCAGTATTTT
j_gene: TRBJ2-7; v_gene: TRBV6-1; d_gene: NA; abundance: NA; CDR3aa: CASRGMGHRDYEQYF; CDR3nt: TGTGCCAGCCGGGGTATGGGCCACAGGGATTACGAGCAGTACTTC
j_gene: TRBJ2-1; v_gene: TRBV27; d_gene: TRBD1; abundance: once; CDR3aa: CASSLGTGGNEQFF; CDR3nt: TGTGCCAGCAGTTTAGGGACAGGGGGAAATGAGCAGTTCTTC
j_gene: TRBJ2-2; v_gene: TRBV7-6; d_gene: NA; abundance: NA; CDR3aa: CASSLVLTGELFF; CDR3nt: TGTGCCAGCAGCTTAGTATTGACCGGGGAGCTGTTTTTT
j_gene: TRBJ2-1; v_gene: TRBV10-2; d_gene: NA; abundance: once; CDR3aa: CASSESGERPYNEQFF; CDR3nt: TGCGCCAGCAGTGAGTCGGGAGAGCGGCCCTACAATGAGCAGTTCTTC